The present entry profiles one T cell receptor beta chain with its context. V shed 3 bases and J shed 6 bases, with 11 bases lying between them. The germline V gene has CDR1 SGHAT and CDR2 FQNNGV. This CDR3 contains 14 residues. The data derive from a study of T cells in narcolepsy. The assay was immunoSEQ multiplex PCR, and TCRdb's table has in-frame clones only and misses some. This sample has roughly 35,000 clones, with about 85% found just once. The chain uses TRBV11-2 and TRBJ2-2; D ambiguous. Sequences were obtained from CD45RA- memory CD4+ T cells from PBMCs. This TCR came from a human donor with narcolepsy. The chain's CDR3 is CASSFRVGSGELFF. The CDR3 DNA reads as TGTGCCAGCAGCTTTAGGGTAGGATCCGGGGAGCTGTTTTTT.